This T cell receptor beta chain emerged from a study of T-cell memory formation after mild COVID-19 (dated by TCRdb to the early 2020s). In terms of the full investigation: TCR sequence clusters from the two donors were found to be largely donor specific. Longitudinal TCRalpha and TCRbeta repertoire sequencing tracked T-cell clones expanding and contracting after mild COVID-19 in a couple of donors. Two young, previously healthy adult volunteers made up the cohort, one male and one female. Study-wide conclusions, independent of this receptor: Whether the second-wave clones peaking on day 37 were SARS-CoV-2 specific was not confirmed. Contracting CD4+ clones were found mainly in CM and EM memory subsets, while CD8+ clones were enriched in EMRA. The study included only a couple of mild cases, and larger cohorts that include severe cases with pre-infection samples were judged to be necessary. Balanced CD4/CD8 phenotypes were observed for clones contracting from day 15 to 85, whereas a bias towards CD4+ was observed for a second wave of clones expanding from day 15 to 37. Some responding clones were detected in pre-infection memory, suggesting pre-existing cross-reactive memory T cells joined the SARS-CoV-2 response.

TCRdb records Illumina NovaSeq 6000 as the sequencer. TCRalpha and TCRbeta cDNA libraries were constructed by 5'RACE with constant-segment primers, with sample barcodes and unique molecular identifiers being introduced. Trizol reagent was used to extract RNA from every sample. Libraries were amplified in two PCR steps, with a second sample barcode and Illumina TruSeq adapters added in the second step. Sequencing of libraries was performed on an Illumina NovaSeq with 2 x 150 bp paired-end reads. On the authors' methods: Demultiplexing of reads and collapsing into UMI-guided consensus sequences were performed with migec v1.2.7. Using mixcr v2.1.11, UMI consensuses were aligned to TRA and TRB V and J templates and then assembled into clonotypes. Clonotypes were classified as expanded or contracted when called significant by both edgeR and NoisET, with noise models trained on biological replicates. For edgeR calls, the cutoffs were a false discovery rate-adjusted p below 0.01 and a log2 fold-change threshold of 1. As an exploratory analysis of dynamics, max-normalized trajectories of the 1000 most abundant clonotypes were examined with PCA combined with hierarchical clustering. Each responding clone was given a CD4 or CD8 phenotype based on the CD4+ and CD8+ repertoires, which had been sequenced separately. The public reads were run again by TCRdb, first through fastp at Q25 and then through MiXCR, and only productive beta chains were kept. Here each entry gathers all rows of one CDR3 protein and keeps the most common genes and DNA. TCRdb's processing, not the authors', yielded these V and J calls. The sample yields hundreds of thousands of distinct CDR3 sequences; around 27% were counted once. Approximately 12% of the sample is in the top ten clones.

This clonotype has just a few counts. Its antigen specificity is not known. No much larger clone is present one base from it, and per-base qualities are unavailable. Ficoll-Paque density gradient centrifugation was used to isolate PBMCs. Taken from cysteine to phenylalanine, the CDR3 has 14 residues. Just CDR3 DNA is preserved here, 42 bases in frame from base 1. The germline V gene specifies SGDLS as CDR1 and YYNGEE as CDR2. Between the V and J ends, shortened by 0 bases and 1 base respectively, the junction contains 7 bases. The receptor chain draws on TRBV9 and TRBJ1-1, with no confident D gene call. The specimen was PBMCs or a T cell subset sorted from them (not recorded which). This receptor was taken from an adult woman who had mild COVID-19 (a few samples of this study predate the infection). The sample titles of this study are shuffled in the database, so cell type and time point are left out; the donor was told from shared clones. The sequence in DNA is TGTGCCAGCAGCGTAGGGGTTCCGAACACTGAAGCTTTCTTT. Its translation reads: CASSVGVPNTEAFF.